This T cell receptor (beta chain) stems from a study of tumor-infiltrating lymphocytes in primary liver carcinoma. Constant-region priming of roughly 490 ng total RNA yielded TCR beta cDNA. Libraries for TCR beta were built through three nested multiplex PCR rounds, which together made up a slightly modified ARM-PCR procedure. Each of the first two PCR rounds ran nine to ten cycles with TRBV1-TRBV30 forward and C-beta reverse primers. TCRdb reanalysed the multiplex PCR reads using MiXCR and keeps one entry per CDR3 protein. The profile shows 300,000 to 350,000 distinct CDR3 sequences, around three fifths of them singletons. Germline DNA was extracted too, while blood RNA derived from unsorted whole blood. CDR1 KGHDR and CDR2 SFDVKD come from the germline V gene. V was pared by 4 bases and J by 2 bases, with 12 bases between. The CDR3 is 15 residues long.

This receptor was taken from a woman aged 25 to 39 with primary liver carcinoma and hepatitis B virus infection. Sequencing was done on a sample of peripheral blood. The rearrangement links TRBV24-1 to TRBJ2-3; D may be TRBD1 or TRBD2 (5 bases each). CDR3 coding DNA: TGTGCCACCAGTGACTCGGGACGGGACACAGATACGCAGTATTTT. Protein product: CATSDSGRDTDTQYF.